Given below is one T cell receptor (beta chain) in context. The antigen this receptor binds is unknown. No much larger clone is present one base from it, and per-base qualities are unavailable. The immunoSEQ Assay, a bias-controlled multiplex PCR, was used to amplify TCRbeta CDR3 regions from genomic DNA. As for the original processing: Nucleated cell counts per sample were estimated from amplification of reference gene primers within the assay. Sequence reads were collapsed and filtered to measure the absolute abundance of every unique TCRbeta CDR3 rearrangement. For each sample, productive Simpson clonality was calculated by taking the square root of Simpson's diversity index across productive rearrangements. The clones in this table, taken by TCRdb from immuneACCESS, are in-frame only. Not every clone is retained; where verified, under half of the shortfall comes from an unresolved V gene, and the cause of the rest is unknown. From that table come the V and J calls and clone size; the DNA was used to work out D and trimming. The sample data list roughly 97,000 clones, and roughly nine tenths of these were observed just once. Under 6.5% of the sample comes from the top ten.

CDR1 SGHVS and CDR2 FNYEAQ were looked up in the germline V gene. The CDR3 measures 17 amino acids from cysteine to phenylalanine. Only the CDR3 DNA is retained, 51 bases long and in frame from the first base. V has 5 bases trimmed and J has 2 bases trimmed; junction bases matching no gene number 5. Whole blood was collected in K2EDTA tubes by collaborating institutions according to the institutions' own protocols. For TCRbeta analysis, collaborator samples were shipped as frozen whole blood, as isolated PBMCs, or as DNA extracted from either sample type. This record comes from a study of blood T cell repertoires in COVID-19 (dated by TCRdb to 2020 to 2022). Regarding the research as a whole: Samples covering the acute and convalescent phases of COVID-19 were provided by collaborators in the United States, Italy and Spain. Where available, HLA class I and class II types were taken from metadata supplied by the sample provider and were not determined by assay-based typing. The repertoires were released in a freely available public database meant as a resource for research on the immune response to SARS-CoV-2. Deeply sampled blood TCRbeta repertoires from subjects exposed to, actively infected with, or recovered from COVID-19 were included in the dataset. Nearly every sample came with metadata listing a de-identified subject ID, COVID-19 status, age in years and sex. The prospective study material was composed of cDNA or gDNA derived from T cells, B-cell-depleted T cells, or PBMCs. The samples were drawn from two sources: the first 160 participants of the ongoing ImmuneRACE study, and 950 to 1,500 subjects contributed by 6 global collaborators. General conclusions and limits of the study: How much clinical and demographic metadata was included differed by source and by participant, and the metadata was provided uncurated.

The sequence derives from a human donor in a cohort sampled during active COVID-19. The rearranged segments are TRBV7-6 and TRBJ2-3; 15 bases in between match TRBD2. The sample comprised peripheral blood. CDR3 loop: CASSPWTSGGATDTQYF. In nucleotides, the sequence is TGTGCCAGCAGCCCATGGACTAGCGGGGGGGCCACAGATACGCAGTATTTT.